This T cell receptor beta chain was retrieved from a study of metastatic and nonmetastatic thyroid tumors. Study information: Repertoire comparisons spanned blood and tumor or nodule tissue from malignant and benign thyroid patients.

This CDR3 has 17 amino acids. V shed 6 bases and J shed 0 bases, with 24 bases lying between them. Germline-derived CDR1 and CDR2 are DFQATT and SNEGSKA (reference sequence). Authors' data handling: Between-group CDR3 differences, defined by clinicopathological status, yielded a distant-metastasis classifier for papillary thyroid cancer. TCRdb re-processed the PCR reads through MiXCR. These V and J calls originate from TCRdb's pipeline instead of the authors' own analysis. The table shows tens of thousands of clones, with about a sixth occurring only once. None of the patients had undergone any treatment ahead of thyroid surgery.

This receptor was identified in a female donor with papillary thyroid cancer or a benign thyroid nodule (not recorded which). Some clones in this sample may be carry-over from other donors' samples. Sequencing input: blood. The J gene is TRBJ2-7, the V gene TRBV20-1; possibly TRBD1 or TRBD2 for D (6 bases each). The CDR3, as DNA: TGCAGTGCCATAGGGGGGTGGCAGGGCTTAAGCTCCTACGAGCAGTACTTC. It specifies CSAIGGWQGLSSYEQYF.